The entry that follows covers one T cell receptor beta chain sequence. This sample was taken from a study of blood T cell repertoires in COVID-19. The CDR3 is 15 amino acids. Germline trimming cut 4 bases from V and 5 bases from J; bases unmatched to any gene: 8. Germline CDR1 and CDR2: SGHRS and YFSETQ. TCRdb's table, derived via immunoSEQ multiplex PCR, lists solely in-frame clones and lacks some. The top ten clones hold approximately 8% of a sample with 490,000 or so clones, approximately 91% of them seen once. The receptor was derived from a woman aged 60-75 years who had recovered from COVID-19. The chain employs TRBV5-1 and TRBJ2-1, with 8 bases lining up with TRBD1. Sequenced input: PBMCs or T cells enriched from blood (not recorded which). CDR3 in amino acids: CASSPRTGKNNEQFF. Written as DNA, the CDR3 is TGCGCCAGCAGCCCACGGACAGGGAAGAACAATGAGCAGTTCTTC.